This TCR beta chain was documented in a study of blood T cell repertoires in COVID-19. Study summary: Collection of acute and convalescent COVID-19 samples took place in the United States, Italy and Spain. The analysed material was cDNA or gDNA that came from T cells, B-cell-depleted T cells, or PBMCs.

The V end lost 3 bases, the J end lost 2 bases, and 8 bases lay between the germline ends. The CDR3 contains 13 residues. Libraries were prepared by immunoSEQ multiplex PCR; TCRdb keeps only in-frame clonotypes and omits some of them. Among more than 100,000 clones, approximately 84% were seen once, and the ten largest hold 1.1% to 1.5%. The source material was peripheral blood. The chain joins TRBV12-3 or TRBV12-4 to TRBJ2-7; D unclear. The clonotype comes from a man in his sixties with acute or convalescent COVID-19. CDR3 region: CASSFQHTYEQYF. The CDR3 nucleotides read TGTGCCAGCAGTTTCCAACATACCTACGAGCAGTACTTC.